This T cell receptor (beta chain) derives from a study of blood T cells in healthy people across ages. Looking at the study overall: Using template switching, researchers captured about one barcoded beta molecule for each two T cells. Regarding the study as a whole: Per million T cells, TCR beta diversity dropped about linearly as age rose. The unsorted PBMCs prevented any conclusive comparison of naive versus antigen-experienced cells.

J was trimmed by 5 bases and V by 4 bases; bases with no gene match: 9. The V gene's germline CDR1 is SQVTM and CDR2 ANQGSEA. The CDR3 sequence is 14 residues long. Isolated PBMCs totaled at least 6 million in each sample. About this clonotype itself: Its antigen is not identified.

Sample-barcoded 5' priming and a J-beta primer mix drove a second PCR of roughly 6 to 12 cycles. Each CDR3 protein gets one entry after TCRdb re-called the 5' RACE reads with MiXCR. In the table there are roughly 930,000 distinct CDR3 sequences, around 48% of which are singletons. Sequencing used blood. This sequence joins TRBV29-1 and TRBJ2-5; 8 bases match TRBD2. The sequence was collected from a man younger than 45 in good health. The CDR3 sequence: CSVGPSGLGETQYF. CDR3 bases: TGCAGCGTTGGGCCTAGCGGGTTGGGGGAGACCCAGTACTTC.